Each of the 30 T cell receptor beta chains below was sequenced from the same sample in a study of brain T cells in children with intractable seizures. The assay was immunoSEQ multiplex PCR, and TCRdb's table has in-frame clones only and misses some. The table shows approximately 330,000 clones, with 93% occurring only once. Described time point: blood from clinic visit 5 months post-surgery; TSC patient then seizure free. This specimen was peripheral blood, taken more than 4 months after surgery. All receptors derive from a boy under three years old with tuberous sclerosis and intractable seizures.

This chain joins TRBV28 and TRBJ2-5; 15 bases align to TRBD2. CDR3 size: 17 residues. Germline assignment: CDR1 MDHEN and CDR2 SYDVKM. V was clipped by 5 bases and J by 5 bases; unmatched bases: 9. CDR3 sequence (DNA): TGTGCCAGCAGTCCAGGGACTAGCGGGAGGAACGGGGAGACCCAGTACTTC. It codes for CASSPGTSGRNGETQYF.

This chain joins TRBV27 and TRBJ2-5, with 7 positions matching TRBD1. The V and J ends lost 2 bases and 1 base, in that order; junction bases with no gene match: 13. The CDR3 is 18 amino acids. Germline V gene data show CDR1 as MNHEY and CDR2 as SMNVEV (reference sequence). The CDR3 loop reads CASSLTTGTPYFQETQYF. Here the CDR3 DNA reads TGTGCCAGCAGTTTAACGACAGGGACACCGTACTTCCAAGAGACCCAGTACTTC.

This clone was counted a few times. The J gene is TRBJ1-1, the V gene TRBV18; TRBD1 is a possible D gene (5 bases). This CDR3 has 14 amino acids. Trimming stripped 2 bases from V and 0 bases from J, with 7 bases between. The germline CDR1 and CDR2 sequences are KGHSH and LQKENI. CDR3 nucleotides: TGTGCCAGCTCACCAAAGGGGCTGAACACTGAAGCTTTCTTT. Encoded protein: CASSPKGLNTEAFF.

V usage is TRBV10-3 and J usage is TRBJ1-1; D gene uncertain. This CDR3 comprises 14 residues. The ends were cut back, 8 bases at V and 3 bases at J, with 16 bases in the middle. Germline V gene sequence: CDR1 ENHRY, CDR2 SYGVKD. The CDR3 loop reads CAISHEGRDTEAFF. As DNA, the CDR3 is TGTGCCATCTCACATGAAGGGAGGGACACTGAAGCTTTCTTT.

This sequence joins TRBV5-1 and TRBJ2-7; 7 bases are a match to TRBD2. CDR1 and CDR2 from the germline V gene are SGHRS and YFSETQ. The CDR3 is made up of 16 amino acids. Trimming at V came to 3 bases and at J to 5 bases, leaving 14 bases not matched to a gene. The CDR3 reads CASSSSQVGRGDEQYF. The CDR3 coding sequence is TGCGCCAGCAGCTCCTCGCAGGTGGGGAGGGGCGACGAGCAGTACTTC.

V and J are TRBV6-1 and TRBJ2-2; D is perhaps TRBD1 (5 bases). V was cut by 1 base and J by 4 bases, with 10 bases left in between. Germline lookup yields CDR1 MNHNS and CDR2 SASEGT. This CDR3 contains 15 residues. The CDR3 coding sequence is TGTGCCAGCAGTGAAGGTTGGGGCCCCACCGGGGAGCTGTTTTTT. Amino acids: CASSEGWGPTGELFF.

The V call is TRBV7-9, the J call TRBJ2-6; D gene uncertain. CDR1 is SEHNR and CDR2 is FQNEAQ in the germline V gene (reference sequence). CDR3 length: 15 amino acids. V was clipped by 2 bases and J by 1 base, with 6 bases between them. CDR3 sequence reads: CASSLLGSGANVLTF. CDR3 bases: TGTGCCAGCAGCTTACTAGGGTCTGGGGCCAACGTCCTGACTTTC. Full variable domain (rest looked up from reference TRBV7-9 and TRBJ2-6): DTGVSQNPRHKITKRGQNVTFRCDPISEHNRLYWYRQTLGQGPEFLTYFQNEAQLEKSRLLSDRFSAERPKGSFSTLEIQRTEQGDSAMYLCASSLLGSGANVLTFGAGSRLTVL.

The V call is TRBV19, the J call TRBJ1-5, with unresolved D. Germline V lookup: CDR1 LNHDA, CDR2 SQIVND (reference sequence). Trimming shortened V by 7 bases and J by 0 bases, and 10 bases separated the two germline ends. The CDR3 has 14 residues. The CDR3 loop is CASKVGYSNQPQHF. The CDR3 bases are TGTGCCAGTAAGGTGGGATATAGCAATCAGCCCCAGCATTTT.

The gene calls are TRBV7-6 and TRBJ1-2, with 8 bases fitting TRBD1. This CDR3 is 16 amino acids long. J lost 4 bases, V lost 1 base, and 8 bases had no gene match. Germline V gene data show CDR1 as SGHVS and CDR2 as FNYEAQ. CDR3 DNA: TGTGCCAGCAGCTTAGAAACAGGGGGAAATCTCTATGGCTACACCTTC. As protein: CASSLETGGNLYGYTF.

CDR3 DNA sequence: TGTGCCAGCAGCTTAGTTGTCGACAGCTACGAGCAGTACTTC. Amino acid sequence: CASSLVVDSYEQYF. This chain connects TRBV7-6 to TRBJ2-7; TRBD1 might be the D (5 bases). The V gene's germline CDR1 is SGHVS and CDR2 FNYEAQ. The germline V and J ends were trimmed by 1 base and 3 bases, with 10 bases remaining between them. The CDR3 has 14 residues. Supplemented by reference TRBV7-6 and TRBJ2-7, the full variable domain reads GAGVSQSPRYKVTKRGQDVALRCDPISGHVSLYWYRQALGQGPEFLTYFNYEAQQDKSGLPNDRFSAERPEGSISTLTIQRTEQRDSAMYRCASSLVVDSYEQYFGPGTRLTVT.

The chain is built from TRBV11-2 and TRBJ2-5, with 11 bases aligning to TRBD2. Trimming took 5 bases from V and 4 from J; bases not matched to a gene: 9. Germline V gene data show CDR1 as SGHAT and CDR2 as FQNNGV. The CDR3 is 16 amino acids. The CDR3 DNA follows: TGTGCCAGCAGCCCCCATAGCGGGGGGGCCGGAGAGACCCAGTACTTC. As protein: CASSPHSGGAGETQYF.

The V call is TRBV7-9, the J call TRBJ1-4; D unresolved. In germline, CDR1 is SEHNR, CDR2 FQNEAQ (reference sequence). The CDR3 totals 11 residues. V was shortened by 6 bases and J by 8 bases, with 7 bases between the two germline ends. The CDR3 spells CASRVGEKLFF. The CDR3 DNA reads as TGTGCCAGCAGAGTTGGGGAAAAACTGTTTTTT.

The gene calls are TRBV3-1 (or the pseudogene TRBV3-2) and TRBJ2-2; tentatively, D is TRBD2 (6 bases). Germline V gives CDR1 LGHDT, CDR2 YNNKEL (reference sequence). V was pared by 4 bases and J by 6 bases, with 18 bases between. CDR3 size: 16 residues. The CDR3 spells CASSRQRARASGELFF. In DNA form, the CDR3 reads TGTGCCAGCAGCCGCCAGCGGGCGCGGGCCTCCGGGGAGCTGTTTTTT.

The rearrangement uses TRBV7-2 and TRBJ2-3, with D perhaps TRBD1 (6 bases). The CDR3 extends over 14 amino acids. CDR1 is SGHTA and CDR2 is FQGNSA in the germline V gene. The V and J ends lost 2 bases and 2 bases respectively, with 8 bases between them. The CDR3 DNA reads TGTGCCAGCAGCTTACAGGGGATCACAGATACGCAGTATTTT. This codes for CASSLQGITDTQYF.

The V and J genes are TRBV28 and TRBJ2-7; TRBD1 matches 9 bases. This CDR3 has 15 amino acids. V lost 6 bases to trimming and J lost 2 bases; unmatched junction nucleotides: 8. CDR1 is MDHEN, CDR2 SYDVKM, per germline. The CDR3 DNA is TGTGCCAGCAGGGGATCGGACAGGGGCCCCTACGAGCAGTACTTC. Its protein is CASRGSDRGPYEQYF.

Only one count was recorded for this clone. The chain carries TRBV6-5 and TRBJ2-1, with D hard to call. Germline V CDR1 and CDR2: MNHEY, SVGAGI. Trimming stripped 7 bases from V and 7 bases from J, with 5 bases between. The CDR3 has 10 amino acids. The DNA of the CDR3 is TGTGCCAGCACCTTAAATGAGCAGTTCTTC. Translation gives CASTLNEQFF.

V is TRBV6-5 and J is TRBJ2-1; TRBD1 matches at 8 bases. The CDR3 totals 15 residues. Looked up from germline, CDR1 is MNHEY and CDR2 is SVGAGI. The ends lost 8 bases at V and 5 bases at J; junction bases unmatched: 11. CDR3 in DNA: TGTGCCAGCCCTCACGGGACAGGCCCAAACAATGAGCAGTTCTTC. Protein sequence: CASPHGTGPNNEQFF.

The chain is built from TRBV19 and TRBJ1-2, with D unclear. The CDR3 consists of 13 residues. Germline V CDR1 and CDR2: LNHDA, SQIVND (reference sequence). The V end lost 3 bases, the J end lost 6 bases, and 11 bases lay between the germline ends. The CDR3 is CASSISFPDGYTF. The CDR3 DNA reads as TGTGCCAGTAGTATTTCTTTCCCGGATGGCTACACCTTC.

The chain carries TRBV6-5 and TRBJ1-6; no definite D call. Germline values: CDR1 MNHEY, CDR2 SVGAGI. This CDR3 comprises 16 residues. The V gene lost 2 bases and the J gene lost 0 bases, with 8 bases spanning the gap. The DNA for the CDR3 is TGTGCCAGCAGTTACATCAGGAGCTCCTATAATTCACCCCTCCACTTT. Translated: CASSYIRSSYNSPLHF.

V usage is TRBV6-1 and J usage is TRBJ2-7; the D is unclear. This CDR3 region has 15 residues. Looked up from germline, CDR1 is MNHNS and CDR2 is SASEGT. V shed 2 bases and J shed 3 bases, with 14 bases lying between them. The CDR3 loop is CASSERPSWDYEQYF. CDR3 DNA: TGTGCCAGCAGTGAACGGCCAAGTTGGGACTACGAGCAGTACTTC.

The chain joins TRBV29-1 to TRBJ2-3; TRBD2 matches 7 bases. The CDR3 covers 17 residues. Germline lookup yields CDR1 SQVTM and CDR2 ANQGSEA. Trimming removed 0 bases from V and 2 bases from J; junction bases left unmatched: 11. This CDR3 reads CSVEDVGSGGITDTQYF. CDR3 nucleotide sequence: TGCAGCGTTGAAGACGTGGGGTCCGGGGGGATCACAGATACGCAGTATTTT.

This clone showed up just once. V usage is TRBV29-1 and J usage is TRBJ1-1, with D possibly being TRBD1 (5 bases). Germline CDR1 reads SQVTM; CDR2 reads ANQGSEA. The ends were cut back, 6 bases at V and 6 bases at J, with 14 bases in the middle. The CDR3 loop spans 12 amino acids. The CDR3 loop reads CSVNRGEAEAFF. The CDR3 DNA is TGCAGCGTCAATCGGGGGGAAGCTGAAGCTTTCTTT.

This clone was seen many times. The chain employs TRBV5-1 and TRBJ2-7, with D perhaps matching TRBD2 (5 bases). CDR1 SGHRS and CDR2 YFSETQ come from the germline V gene. V lost 5 bases and J 1 base, leaving 10 bases between the germline ends. The CDR3 runs 13 residues. The CDR3 loop is CASRAGVSYEQYF. CDR3 DNA sequence: TGCGCCAGCAGGGCGGGCGTTTCCTACGAGCAGTACTTC. Full variable domain (missing parts from reference TRBV5-1 and TRBJ2-7): KAGVTQTPRYLIKTRGQQVTLSCSPISGHRSVSWYQQTPGQGLQFLFEYFSETQRNKGNFPGRFSGRQFSNSRSEMNVSTLELGDSALYLCASRAGVSYEQYFGPGTRLTVT.

The genes are TRBV6-5 and TRBJ1-1, with D perhaps TRBD1 (6 bases). Trimming took 6 bases from V and 0 from J, leaving 11 bases between them. This CDR3 comprises 14 residues. Per the germline V gene, CDR1 is MNHEY and CDR2 is SVGAGI. The CDR3 coding sequence is TGTGCCAGCAGGGACAGCGATTTGAACACTGAAGCTTTCTTT. This gives the protein CASRDSDLNTEAFF.

V usage is TRBV15 and J usage is TRBJ2-3, with D perhaps matching TRBD1 (8 bases). This CDR3 has 14 amino acids. Deletions cut 7 bases from V and 5 bases from J, with 16 bases between. CDR1 is LNHNV and CDR2 is YYDKDF in the germline V gene (reference sequence). This CDR3 is CATIPGGGGDTQYF. The CDR3 DNA reads as TGTGCCACCATACCAGGGGGCGGGGGAGATACGCAGTATTTT.

The chain is built from TRBV2 and TRBJ2-1, with D unresolved. Trimming pared 3 bases from V and 0 bases from J, leaving 3 bases between. This CDR3 region has 13 residues. Germline V gene data show CDR1 as SNHLY and CDR2 as FYNNEI. DNA for the CDR3: TGTGCCAGCAGTGACTCCTCCTACAATGAGCAGTTCTTC. It specifies CASSDSSYNEQFF. The whole variable domain, filled in from reference TRBV2 and TRBJ2-1, reads EPEVTQTPSHQVTQMGQEVILRCVPISNHLYFYWYRQILGQKVEFLVSFYNNEISEKSEIFDDQFSVERPDGSNFTLKIRSTKLEDSAMYFCASSDSSYNEQFFGPGTRLTVL.

The rearrangement links TRBV15 to TRBJ2-3; 7 bases align to TRBD1. This CDR3 has 17 amino acids. The germline V gene has CDR1 LNHNV and CDR2 YYDKDF (reference sequence). Trimming took 0 bases from V and 4 from J; bases not matched to a gene: 10. The CDR3 region is CATSRDQGEFGADTQYF. The DNA of the CDR3 is TGTGCCACCAGCAGAGATCAGGGGGAGTTTGGGGCAGATACGCAGTATTTT. Looking up the rest from reference TRBV15 and TRBJ2-3 gives the full variable domain: DAMVIQNPRYQVTQFGKPVTLSCSQTLNHNVMYWYQQKSSQAPKLLFHYYDKDFNNEADTPDNFQSRRPNTSFCFLDIRSPGLGDTAMYLCATSRDQGEFGADTQYFGPGTRLTVL.

The chain joins TRBV13 to TRBJ1-1; D unresolved. Germline-derived CDR1 and CDR2 are PRHDT and FYEKMQ (reference sequence). Trimming left V 0 bases short and J 2 bases short, with 10 bases between. The CDR3 covers 15 residues. CDR3: CASSLGYGINTEAFF. CDR3 nucleotides: TGTGCCAGCAGCTTAGGGTATGGAATAAACACTGAAGCTTTCTTT.

This clone was seen only once. This sequence joins TRBV5-1 and TRBJ2-1, with D perhaps being TRBD1 or TRBD2 (5 bases each). The CDR3 is 13 residues long. Between the trimmed V and J ends, which lost 9 bases and 5 bases, there was a span of 15 bases. From germline, CDR1 is SGHRS and CDR2 YFSETQ. The CDR3: CATSGPENNEQFF. The CDR3 DNA sequence: TGCGCCACCTCGGGGCCGGAGAACAATGAGCAGTTCTTC.

The rearrangement links TRBV4-1 to TRBJ2-7; D possibly corresponds to TRBD1 (6 bases). V shed 4 bases and J shed 0 bases, with 10 bases lying between them. Germline CDR1 reads MGHRA; CDR2 reads YSYEKL. This CDR3 region has 14 residues. CDR3 protein: CASSPGQNSYEQYF. The CDR3 DNA is TGCGCCAGCAGCCCGGGACAAAACTCCTACGAGCAGTACTTC.